This T cell receptor (beta chain) is drawn from a study of T cell responses to AZD1222 COVID-19 vaccine. Sequenced by immunoSEQ multiplex PCR; TCRdb stores in-frame clones only, minus some. The data hold 75,000 to 100,000 clones, with 70% to 90% observed a single time. Only a few counts were recorded for this clone. Germline V gives CDR1 LNHDA, CDR2 SQIVND (reference sequence). Trimming shortened V by 5 bases and J by 4 bases, and 15 bases separated the two germline ends. The CDR3 runs 15 residues. Sequences were derived from peripheral blood, sampled on day 0 of AZD1222 vaccination. The genes are TRBV19 and TRBJ1-5; no clear D. The receptor's source is an adult in good health. CDR3 coding DNA: TGTGCCAGTAGTCTACAGACCCCCTGGAATCAGCCCCAGCATTTT. It codes for CASSLQTPWNQPQHF.